This T cell receptor beta chain originates from a study of beta chain features in type 1 diabetes. Expressed TCRB transcripts got sequenced, as all isolated RNA was reverse transcribed. Repertoires were generated with immunoSEQ multiplex PCR, while TCRdb's copy carries only in-frame clones and drops some. The sample has about 340,000 clones, approximately 9.9% seen once; the top ten hold over 0.95%. The CDR3 loop spans 15 amino acids. Germline V gene sequence: CDR1 LGHNA, CDR2 YSLEER. V lost 1 base and J lost 5, with 14 bases in between. Notes on the study in general: Type 1 diabetes patients showed a moderate but significant shortening of TCRB CDR3s in all four CD4+ subsets. In comparison with healthy donors, patients had naive, central memory and Treg TCRB repertoires that appeared more similar.

The sample holds a few counts of this clone. Its matching antigen is unknown. The sequencing sample was made of central memory CD4+ T cells from blood. The clonotype comes from a man aged 30-40 years with type 1 diabetes. The gene calls are TRBV4-3 and TRBJ1-1; D possibly corresponds to TRBD1 (5 bases). Written as DNA, the CDR3 is TGCGCCAGCAGCCAAGGCTCTGAAGGGGCGACTGAAGCTTTCTTT. This encodes CASSQGSEGATEAFF.